This TCR beta chain was captured by sequencing in a study of cytomegalovirus exposure and HLA in healthy donors. Looking at the study overall: HLA-typed donors contributed about 85 million unique TCRs, which were held in an early data release. The Caucasian-associated ancestry cluster held 80% to 90% of approximately 400 genotyped donors.

CDR3 length equals 14 residues. The germline CDR1 and CDR2 sequences are SGHTA and FQGNSA. The ends lost 5 bases at V and 3 bases at J; junction bases unmatched: 7. A word on this clone: Its antigen is still unknown.

Study-level points and caveats: Later analysis identified about 18,000 TCR beta sequences associated with HLA alleles, using a false discovery rate threshold of 0.05. TCR beta V- and J-gene trimming, according to a later analysis, was linked to a missense DCLRE1C variant.

The PCR had 60 Vbeta and 13 Jbeta primers. Profiled with immunoSEQ multiplex PCR; TCRdb holds only in-frame clones, not every one. Altogether 150,000 to 200,000 clones are present, less than 90% being singletons, with the ten largest covering 0.38%. Sequenced input: PBMCs. The V and J genes are TRBV7-2 and TRBJ2-7, with TRBD1 matching 7 bases. The source is a boy aged 2 to 10 in good health and CMV-seronegative. The CDR3 spells CASSRLGGGYEQYF. In DNA, the CDR3 is TGTGCCAGCAGCCGCCTAGGGGGCGGCTACGAGCAGTACTTC.